This is a list of T cell receptor beta chains from one sample in a study of shared clonotypes between healthy human individuals. Sequencing used immunoSEQ multiplex PCR; TCRdb keeps in-frame clones, though not all of them. The table lists around 2.1 million clones, just over 90% of them singletons. The sequenced sample consisted of naive CD8+ T cells from PBMCs. The receptor source for this set is a man aged 18 to 30 in good health. Some clones in this sample may be carry-over from other donors' samples. CDR3s include the opening cysteine and the closing phenylalanine or tryptophan. The D gene is left open where the match is weak. The listing skips clone size in some rows; elsewhere it reads once, few, many or a size class.

V	J	size	D	DNA	CDR3
TRBV15	TRBJ2-3	.	.	TGTGCCACCAGCAGGGTGTTGGCAGATCCATTTGCAGATACGCAGTATTTT	CATSRVLADPFADTQYF
TRBV19	TRBJ2-2	.	TRBD2	TGTGCCAGTAGCCTCGATAGCGGGACGAACACCGGGGAGCTGTTTTTT	CASSLDSGTNTGELFF
TRBV7-9	TRBJ2-1	.	TRBD2	TGTGCCAGCAGCTTATCGGGACTAGCGATCTATGAGCAGTTCTTC	CASSLSGLAIYEQFF
TRBV11-2	TRBJ2-1	.	TRBD1	TGTGCCAGCAGTCCTCAACCCGGGACAGGGACCCGTGAGCAGTTCTTC	CASSPQPGTGTREQFF
TRBV10-1	TRBJ2-1	.	.	TGCGCCAGCAGTGGTCGAAGCTCCTACAATGAGCAGTTCTTC	CASSGRSSYNEQFF
TRBV7-9	TRBJ1-2	.	TRBD1	TGTGCCAGCAGCTCCGACAGGGTTGGTGGCTACACCTTC	CASSSDRVGGYTF
TRBV19	TRBJ2-7	.	.	TGTGCCAGTAGTATCACCCCCCAAAACAAGCAGTACTTC	CASSITPQNKQYF
TRBV5-1	TRBJ1-2	.	.	TGCGCCAGCAGCTTCGGACCGGAGGGCTACACCTTC	CASSFGPEGYTF
TRBV27	TRBJ2-2	.	.	TGTGCCAGCAGTTCTCAGACTCTGCCCGGGGAGCTGTTTTTT	CASSSQTLPGELFF
TRBV15	TRBJ2-1	.	TRBD2	TGTGCCACCAGCAGCCACCGGGACAGGGGACTAGCGGGAGACAATGAGCAGTTCTTC	CATSSHRDRGLAGDNEQFF
TRBV19	TRBJ2-3	.	.	TGTGCCAGTAGTATAGACGCACCTACAGATACGCAGTATTTT	CASSIDAPTDTQYF
TRBV30	TRBJ1-2	.	.	TGTGCCTGGAGTCAGGGCTTATACTATGGCTACACCTTC	CAWSQGLYYGYTF
TRBV9	TRBJ2-7	.	TRBD1	TGTGCCAGCAGCTTAAACCCGGGACAGCTTTCCTACGAGCAGTACTTC	CASSLNPGQLSYEQYF
TRBV5-5	TRBJ1-1	.	.	TGTGCCAGCAGCTTAGGTTTCGGGCGGAACACTGAAGCTTTCTTT	CASSLGFGRNTEAFF
TRBV4-3	TRBJ1-1	few	TRBD1	TGCGCCAGCAGCTACCGGACAGGGTCGAACACTGAAGCTTTCTTT	CASSYRTGSNTEAFF
TRBV27	TRBJ2-1	.	TRBD2	TGTGCCAGTCAAGGACTAGCGGGAAACTTGTACAATGAGCAGTTCTTC	CASQGLAGNLYNEQFF
TRBV27	TRBJ2-7	.	.	TGTGCCAGCAGTTTAAAACAGGGCTACGAGCAGTACTTC	CASSLKQGYEQYF